Following are 18 T cell receptor beta chains from one sample sequenced in a study of identical twins (dated by TCRdb to the mid-2010s). The library was generated by 5' RACE. This sample was sequenced with an Illumina HiSeq 2000. TCRdb trimmed the raw reads at Q25, called clones with MiXCR and kept productive beta chains. When rows share a CDR3 protein, they turn into one entry using the most common DNA and genes. This sample holds approximately 350,000 distinct CDR3 sequences; about 12% were observed only once. The ten biggest clones cover more than 6% of the sample. These data are also associated with another study on yellow fever vaccine responses in identical twins.

The source material was CD8+ T cells sorted from blood. The receptors here all came from a woman aged 18-29 years in good health.

The chain carries TRBV6-2 or TRBV6-3 and TRBJ2-1; D gene uncertain. The germline CDR1 and CDR2 sequences are MNHEY and SVGEGT. The CDR3 extends over 12 amino acids. Trimming removed 7 bases from V and 9 bases from J, with 13 bases in between. The CDR3, as DNA: TGTGCCAGCACCAACGGTCCCTCTGAGCAGTTCTTC. Its protein product is CASTNGPSEQFF.

This clonotype was detected only a few times. The V gene is TRBV29-1, the J gene TRBJ1-1; the D gene is possibly TRBD1 (6 bases). The CDR3 is made up of 12 amino acids. V lost 7 bases and J lost 3, with 12 bases in between. Germline CDR1 and CDR2: SQVTM and ANQGSEA. The CDR3 coding sequence is TGCAGCGCGGCCGGGGGCGACACTGAAGCTTTCTTT. Translating it yields CSAAGGDTEAFF.

This clonotype occurred many times. This chain joins TRBV25-1 and TRBJ2-3; possibly TRBD2 for D (6 bases). Germline V lookup: CDR1 MGHDK, CDR2 SYGVNS. The V gene lost 1 base and the J gene lost 0 bases, with 8 bases spanning the gap. This CDR3 contains 15 residues. The CDR3 sequence is CASSEFGGSTDTQYF. In nucleotides, the CDR3 is TGTGCCAGCAGTGAATTCGGGGGTAGCACAGATACGCAGTATTTT. Together with reference TRBV25-1 and TRBJ2-3, the CDR3 gives the full variable domain: EADIYQTPRYLVIGTGKKITLECSQTMGHDKMYWYQQDPGMELHLIHYSYGVNSTEKGDLSSESTVSRIRTEHFPLTLESARPSHTSQYLCASSEFGGSTDTQYFGPGTRLTVL.

The chain combines TRBV5-1 with TRBJ1-2; no clear D. V lost 2 bases and J 0 bases, leaving 11 bases between the germline ends. The V gene's germline CDR1 is SGHRS and CDR2 YFSETQ. This CDR3 has 15 amino acids. CDR3 sequence reads: CASSFYTEANYGYTF. In DNA, the CDR3 is TGCGCCAGCAGCTTTTACACGGAAGCTAACTATGGCTACACCTTC.

This clonotype was picked up many times. This sequence joins TRBV4-2 and TRBJ1-1; D remains unclear. The V gene's germline CDR1 is LGHNA and CDR2 YNFKEQ. This CDR3 spans 16 amino acids. The V end was cut by 1 base, the J end by 4 bases, with 16 bases between. The CDR3 bases are TGTGCCAGCAGCCAAGCCTTAGTGGGCGCGGGCACTGAAGCTTTCTTT. Translated: CASSQALVGAGTEAFF.

This chain links TRBV13 with TRBJ1-1, with D unresolved. This CDR3 has 13 amino acids. Germline V lookup: CDR1 PRHDT, CDR2 FYEKMQ (reference sequence). V lost 1 base to trimming and J lost 10 bases, with 13 bases between them. DNA for the CDR3: TGTGCCAGCAGCTTAGATACGATTGGTGGAGCTTTCTTT. Translation gives CASSLDTIGGAFF.

This clonotype showed up just a few times. The chain combines TRBV4-1 with TRBJ2-2; D might be TRBD2 (7 bases). CDR1 MGHRA and CDR2 YSYEKL come from the germline V gene. There are 15 residues in the CDR3. V was clipped by 5 bases and J by 3 bases, with 13 bases between them. CDR3 coding DNA: TGCGCCAGCAGCGGGGCGGGGGCTTACACCGGGGAGCTGTTTTTT. Translated: CASSGAGAYTGELFF.

Only a few counts were recorded for this clonotype. J is TRBJ1-1 and V is TRBV5-8, with D possibly being TRBD1 (6 bases). Trimming took off 3 bases at V and 11 bases at J, with 14 bases between the two ends. Per the germline V gene, CDR1 is SGHTS and CDR2 is YDEGEE. The CDR3 spans 12 residues. This CDR3 is CASSSYRVAAFF. The CDR3 DNA reads as TGTGCCAGCAGCTCCTACAGGGTGGCGGCTTTCTTT.

This clonotype has a handful of counts. The chain combines TRBV13 with TRBJ2-3; 9 positions match TRBD2. V lost 5 bases and J lost 2; bases outside the gene matches: 14. The CDR3 runs to 18 residues. The germline V gene encodes CDR1 PRHDT and CDR2 FYEKMQ (reference sequence). CDR3: CASSPISPASGDTDTQYF. The CDR3 region has the DNA TGTGCCAGCAGCCCCATCAGTCCGGCTAGCGGGGACACAGATACGCAGTATTTT. Full variable domain (remainder filled in from reference TRBV13 and TRBJ2-3): AAGVIQSPRHLIKEKRETATLKCYPIPRHDTVYWYQQGPGQDPQFLISFYEKMQSDKGSIPDRFSAQQFSDYHSELNMSSLELGDSALYFCASSPISPASGDTDTQYFGPGTRLTVL.

This sequence joins TRBV20-1 and TRBJ1-5, with D possibly being TRBD1 (5 bases). V was pared by 3 bases and J by 5 bases, with 8 bases between. The CDR3 loop spans 12 amino acids. Per germline, CDR1 DFQATT and CDR2 SNEGSKA (reference sequence). The CDR3: CSARGRDQPQHF. The CDR3, as DNA: TGCAGTGCTAGGGGCAGGGATCAGCCCCAGCATTTT.

The genes are TRBV2 and TRBJ1-4, with a weak D call TRBD1 (5 bases). Germline V gives CDR1 SNHLY, CDR2 FYNNEI. The CDR3 spans 17 residues. V was trimmed by 7 bases and J by 7 bases, leaving 25 bases between them. In DNA form, the CDR3 reads TGTGCCAGCACACAAACGCCCTTACCAGGGAGTGGTGAAAAACTGTTTTTT. Translating gives CASTQTPLPGSGEKLFF.

This clonotype showed up just a few times. V usage is TRBV5-4 and J usage is TRBJ2-7; 7 positions agree with TRBD1. The CDR3 consists of 15 residues. Germline loops: CDR1 SGHNT, CDR2 YYREEE (reference sequence). V trimming: 4 bases; J trimming: 0 bases; junction bases outside the gene matches: 7. The CDR3, as DNA: TGTGCCAGCAGCCCCCCGGGACAGTCCTCCTACGAGCAGTACGTC. Its translation is CASSPPGQSSYEQYV.

About this clonotype: One base away lies a much larger clone, so this may be a sequencing read error. The rearrangement uses TRBV28 and TRBJ2-5; 7 nucleotides agree with TRBD1. Germline loops: CDR1 MDHEN, CDR2 SYDVKM. This CDR3 contains 14 residues. The V segment lost 6 bases and the J segment 0 bases; nucleotides outside the gene matches: 4. The CDR3 loop reads CASSPGQDQETQYF. CDR3 coding DNA: TGTGCCAGCAGCCCTGGACAGGACCAAGAGACCCAGTACTTC. Looking up the rest from reference TRBV28 and TRBJ2-5 gives the full variable domain: DVKVTQSSRYLVKRTGEKVFLECVQDMDHENMFWYRQDPGLGLRLIYFSYDVKMKEKGDIPEGYSVSREKKERFSLILESASTNQTSMYLCASSPGQDQETQYFGPGTRLLVL.

This clonotype was observed a few times. The V call is TRBV6-1, the J call TRBJ2-7, with 7 bases that match TRBD1. CDR1 is MNHNS and CDR2 is SASEGT in the germline V gene. V lost 3 bases, J lost 2 bases, and 4 bases stayed unmatched. The CDR3 consists of 14 residues. The CDR3 is CASSETGTAYEQYV. In DNA, the CDR3 is TGTGCCAGCAGTGAGACCGGGACAGCCTACGAGCAGTACGTC.

This clonotype was picked up many times. This sequence joins TRBV9 and TRBJ2-3, with TRBD2 as a possible D gene (6 bases). The CDR3 covers 15 residues. Trimming removed 7 bases from V and 8 bases from J, with 23 bases in between. The germline CDR1 and CDR2 sequences are SGDLS and YYNGEE. The CDR3 bases are TGTGCCAGCGACGGGGACGGAGCCGGGAGTGGTACGCAGTATTTT. It translates to CASDGDGAGSGTQYF. Full variable domain (rest looked up from reference TRBV9 and TRBJ2-3): DSGVTQTPKHLITATGQRVTLRCSPRSGDLSVYWYQQSLDQGLQFLIQYYNGEERAKGNILERFSAQQFPDLHSELNLSSLELGDSALYFCASDGDGAGSGTQYFGPGTRLTVL.

This clonotype appeared a few times. The V and J genes are TRBV2 and TRBJ2-7, with 9 positions matching TRBD2. The CDR3 spans 13 residues. Per the germline V gene, CDR1 is SNHLY and CDR2 is FYNNEI. V gave up 6 bases and J gave up 2 bases; unmatched junction bases: 2. The CDR3 region is CASRTSGAYEQYF. CDR3 sequence (DNA): TGTGCCAGCAGGACTAGCGGAGCCTACGAGCAGTACTTC.

This clonotype was found a few times. J is TRBJ1-6 and V is TRBV7-6; D not certain. CDR1 and CDR2 (germline): SGHVS, FNYEAQ. The germline V and J ends were trimmed by 4 bases and 5 bases, with 18 bases remaining between them. The CDR3 contains 17 residues. CDR3 coding DNA: TGTGCCAGCAGCTCGTTCCTATCGACCGAGGATAATTCACCCCTCCACTTT. It is translated as CASSSFLSTEDNSPLHF. The whole variable domain, remainder taken from reference TRBV7-6 and TRBJ1-6, is GAGVSQSPRYKVTKRGQDVALRCDPISGHVSLYWYRQALGQGPEFLTYFNYEAQQDKSGLPNDRFSAERPEGSISTLTIQRTEQRDSAMYRCASSSFLSTEDNSPLHFGNGTRLTVT.

The V gene is TRBV5-6, the J gene TRBJ2-1; 8 bases agree with TRBD2. CDR3 size: 15 residues. V was clipped by 0 bases and J by 6 bases; unmatched bases: 5. Germline lookup yields CDR1 SGHDT and CDR2 YYEEEE. The CDR3 region is CASSLAGGAPNEQFF. In DNA, the CDR3 is TGTGCCAGCAGCTTGGCCGGGGGGGCCCCCAATGAGCAGTTCTTC.